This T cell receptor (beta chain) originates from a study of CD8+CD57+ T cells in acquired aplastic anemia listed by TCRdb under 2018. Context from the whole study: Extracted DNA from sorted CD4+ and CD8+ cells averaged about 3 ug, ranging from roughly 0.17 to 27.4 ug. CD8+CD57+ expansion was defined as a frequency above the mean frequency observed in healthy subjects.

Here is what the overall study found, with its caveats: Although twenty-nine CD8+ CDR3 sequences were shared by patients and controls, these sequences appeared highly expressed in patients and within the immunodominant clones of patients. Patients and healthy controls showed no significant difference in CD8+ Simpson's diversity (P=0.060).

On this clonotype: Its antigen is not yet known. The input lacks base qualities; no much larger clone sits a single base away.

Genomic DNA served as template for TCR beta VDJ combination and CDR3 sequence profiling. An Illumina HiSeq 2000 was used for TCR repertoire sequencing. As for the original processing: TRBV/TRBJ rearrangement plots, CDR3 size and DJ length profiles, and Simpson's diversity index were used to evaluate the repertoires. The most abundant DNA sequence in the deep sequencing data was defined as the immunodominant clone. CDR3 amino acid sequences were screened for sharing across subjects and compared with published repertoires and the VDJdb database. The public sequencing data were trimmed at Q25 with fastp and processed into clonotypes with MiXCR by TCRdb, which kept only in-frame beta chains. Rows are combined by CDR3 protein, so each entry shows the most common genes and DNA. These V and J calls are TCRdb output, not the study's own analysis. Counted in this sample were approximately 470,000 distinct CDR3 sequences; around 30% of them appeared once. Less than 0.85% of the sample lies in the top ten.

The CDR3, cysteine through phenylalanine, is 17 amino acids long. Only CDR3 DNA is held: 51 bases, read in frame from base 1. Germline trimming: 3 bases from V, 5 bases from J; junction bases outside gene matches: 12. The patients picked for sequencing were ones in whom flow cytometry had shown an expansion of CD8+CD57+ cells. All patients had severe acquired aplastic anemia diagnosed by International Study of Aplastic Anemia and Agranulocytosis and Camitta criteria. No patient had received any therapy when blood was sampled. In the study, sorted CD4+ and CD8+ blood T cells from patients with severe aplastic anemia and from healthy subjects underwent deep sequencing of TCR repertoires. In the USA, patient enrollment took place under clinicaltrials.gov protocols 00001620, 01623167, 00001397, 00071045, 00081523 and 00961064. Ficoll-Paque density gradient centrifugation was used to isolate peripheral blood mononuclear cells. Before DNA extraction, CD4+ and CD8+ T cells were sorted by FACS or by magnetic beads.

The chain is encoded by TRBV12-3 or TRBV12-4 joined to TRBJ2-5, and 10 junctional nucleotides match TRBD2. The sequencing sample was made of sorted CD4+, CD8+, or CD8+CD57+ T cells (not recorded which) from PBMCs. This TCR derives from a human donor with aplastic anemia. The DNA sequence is TGTGCCAGCAGTTTTTCACCTAGCGGGAGTCTCGCGGAGACCCAGTACTTC. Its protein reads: CASSFSPSGSLAETQYF.